This T cell receptor (beta chain) was recorded in a study of cytomegalovirus exposure and HLA in healthy donors. Study-wide points: Presence/absence analyses treated sequencing depth as roughly uniform across donors. V- and J-gene trimming of TCR beta was linked (in a later analysis) to a missense DCLRE1C variant. Some V segments, TRBV6-2 and TRBV6-3 among them, were indistinguishable and were therefore excluded.

V lost 6 bases and J lost 6, with 16 bases in between. CDR1 is MNHNS and CDR2 is SASEGT in the germline V gene. The CDR3 is 14 residues long. On this clone: The antigen is undetermined.

The PCR made use of 60 Vbeta and 13 Jbeta primers. Method: immunoSEQ multiplex PCR; TCRdb's copy keeps in-frame clones and lacks some. The table shows 150,000 to 160,000 clones, with more than 75% occurring only once. The chain combines TRBV6-1 with TRBJ2-3; perhaps TRBD2 as D (5 bases). Sequenced sample: PBMCs. The receptor was isolated from a woman in her thirties or forties in good health and CMV-seropositive. CDR3 nucleotide sequence: TGTGCCAGCAGCTTAAATGGACTTTCGGATACGCAGTATTTT. It yields the protein CASSLNGLSDTQYF.